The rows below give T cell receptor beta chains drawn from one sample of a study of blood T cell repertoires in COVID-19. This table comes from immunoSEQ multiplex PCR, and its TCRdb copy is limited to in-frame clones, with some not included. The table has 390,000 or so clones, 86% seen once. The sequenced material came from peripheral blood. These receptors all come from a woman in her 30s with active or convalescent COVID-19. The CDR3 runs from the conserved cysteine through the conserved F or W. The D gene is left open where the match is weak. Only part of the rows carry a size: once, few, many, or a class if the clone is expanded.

CDR3: CASSQDAGVRTDTQYF
DNA: TGTGCCAGCAGCCAAGATGCGGGGGTACGGACAGATACGCAGTATTTT
size: .
V: TRBV4-2
D: TRBD2
J: TRBJ2-3
length: 16

CDR3: CASSYRSGYENIQYF
DNA: TGTGCCAGCAGTTACCGATCGGGGTATGAAAACATTCAGTACTTC
size: once
V: TRBV6-5
D: .
J: TRBJ2-4
length: 15

CDR3: CASMADQGSNQPQHF
DNA: TGTGCCAGCATGGCGGATCAGGGCTCTAATCAGCCCCAGCATTTT
size: once
V: TRBV27
D: .
J: TRBJ1-5
length: 15

CDR3: CASSLLDSNSPLHF
DNA: TGTGCCAGCAGCTTACTGGACAGTAATTCACCCCTCCACTTT
size: .
V: TRBV7-9
D: .
J: TRBJ1-6
length: 14

CDR3: CASKNTQGAYGYTF
DNA: TGTGCCAGCAAGAATACCCAGGGGGCTTACGGCTACACCTTC
size: .
V: TRBV6-5
D: TRBD1
J: TRBJ1-2
length: 14

CDR3: CASSSTGISYEQYF
DNA: TGTGCCAGCAGCTCGACAGGGATTTCCTACGAGCAGTACTTC
size: .
V: TRBV5-6
D: TRBD1
J: TRBJ2-7
length: 14

CDR3: CASSFGIYGYTF
DNA: TGTGCCAGCAGCTTCGGGATCTATGGCTACACCTTC
size: few
V: TRBV13
D: .
J: TRBJ1-2
length: 12

CDR3: CASSSKGDPYEQYF
DNA: TGTGCCAGCAGCTCCAAGGGGGACCCCTACGAGCAGTACTTC
size: .
V: TRBV5-5
D: .
J: TRBJ2-7
length: 14

CDR3: CASSPRTGETQYF
DNA: TGTGCCAGCAGCCCTCGGACAGGGGAGACCCAGTACTTC
size: .
V: TRBV12-3/TRBV12-4
D: TRBD1
J: TRBJ2-5
length: 13

CDR3: CASRDRANYGYTF
DNA: TGTGCCAGTAGGGACAGGGCGAACTATGGCTACACCTTC
size: .
V: TRBV19
D: TRBD1
J: TRBJ1-2
length: 13

CDR3: CASSYTATGNRDEQFF
DNA: TGTGCCAGCAGTTACACGGCGACAGGGAATAGGGATGAGCAGTTCTTC
size: .
V: TRBV6-5
D: TRBD1
J: TRBJ2-1
length: 16

CDR3: CASSPGYEQYF
DNA: TGTGCCAGCAGCCCCGGCTACGAGCAGTACTTC
size: .
V: TRBV14
D: .
J: TRBJ2-7
length: 11

CDR3: CASSYGHNTGELFF
DNA: TGTGCCAGCAGTTACGGACACAACACCGGGGAGCTGTTTTTT
size: once
V: TRBV6-5
D: .
J: TRBJ2-2
length: 14

CDR3: CASVLTGLVYNEQFF
DNA: TGTGCTAGTGTTTTAACTGGACTAGTCTACAATGAGCAGTTCTTC
size: .
V: TRBV12-5
D: TRBD2
J: TRBJ2-1
length: 15

CDR3: CASSLLGQGNTGELFF
DNA: TGTGCCAGCAGCTTACTAGGGCAGGGGAACACCGGGGAGCTGTTTTTT
size: once
V: TRBV13
D: .
J: TRBJ2-2
length: 16

CDR3: CSVRLRDRSLVATNEKLFF
DNA: TGCAGCGTCAGACTCCGGGACAGGAGCCTAGTTGCAACTAATGAAAAACTGTTTTTT
size: few
V: TRBV29-1
D: TRBD1
J: TRBJ1-4
length: 19

CDR3: CSVKRQGFDTEAFF
DNA: TGCAGCGTCAAACGACAGGGATTCGACACTGAAGCTTTCTTT
size: .
V: TRBV29-1
D: TRBD1
J: TRBJ1-1
length: 14

CDR3: CASSVRRTGRTGELFF
DNA: TGTGCCAGCAGTGTTAGAAGGACAGGGAGAACCGGGGAGCTGTTTTTT
size: few
V: TRBV2
D: TRBD1
J: TRBJ2-2
length: 16

CDR3: CASSQKSSGGNTIYF
DNA: TGTGCCAGCAGCCAGAAAAGTTCGGGGGGAAACACCATATATTTT
size: .
V: TRBV3-1/TRBV3-2
D: .
J: TRBJ1-3
length: 15

CDR3: CASRSGGTGNEQFF
DNA: TGTGCCAGCAGATCAGGGGGCACGGGCAATGAGCAGTTCTTC
size: .
V: TRBV6-5
D: TRBD1
J: TRBJ2-1
length: 14

CDR3: CASRKTGAYYGYTF
DNA: TGTGCCAGCAGAAAGACAGGGGCATACTATGGCTACACCTTC
size: .
V: TRBV6-5
D: TRBD1
J: TRBJ1-2
length: 14

CDR3: CASSETGALSYEQYF
DNA: TGTGCCAGCAGTGAAACGGGAGCTCTCTCCTACGAGCAGTACTTC
size: .
V: TRBV2
D: .
J: TRBJ2-7
length: 15

CDR3: CASSYNQPSTEAFF
DNA: TGTGCCAGCAGTTACAACCAGCCTAGCACTGAAGCTTTCTTT
size: few
V: TRBV6-5
D: .
J: TRBJ1-1
length: 14

CDR3: CASSLLAGGTYNEQFF
DNA: TGTGCCAGCAGCTTGCTCGCGGGGGGTACTTACAATGAGCAGTTCTTC
size: .
V: TRBV11-2
D: TRBD2
J: TRBJ2-1
length: 16

CDR3: CASSPDRRNEKLFF
DNA: TGTGCCAGCAGTCCTGACAGGAGGAATGAAAAACTGTTTTTT
size: .
V: TRBV2
D: .
J: TRBJ1-4
length: 14

CDR3: CASSWGDLYGYTF
DNA: TGTGCCAGCAGCTGGGGGGACCTCTATGGCTACACCTTC
size: .
V: TRBV5-4
D: .
J: TRBJ1-2
length: 13

CDR3: CASSASPGGPDLSNQPQHF
DNA: TGTGCCAGCAGCGCCTCCCCGGGGGGGCCAGACCTTAGCAATCAGCCCCAGCATTTT
size: .
V: TRBV2
D: .
J: TRBJ1-5
length: 19

CDR3: CASSYSPLSYNSPLHF
DNA: TGTGCCAGCAGTTACTCTCCACTCTCCTATAATTCACCCCTCCACTTT
size: .
V: TRBV6-5
D: .
J: TRBJ1-6
length: 16

CDR3: CATSRGSGRSYNEQFF
DNA: TGTGCCACCAGCAGGGGTAGCGGGAGAAGTTACAATGAGCAGTTCTTC
size: .
V: TRBV15
D: TRBD2
J: TRBJ2-1
length: 16

CDR3: CASSEPQGRYNEQFF
DNA: TGTGCCAGCAGTGAACCACAGGGCCGTTACAATGAGCAGTTCTTC
size: .
V: TRBV2
D: .
J: TRBJ2-1
length: 15

CDR3: CASGGTVNTEAFF
DNA: TGTGCCAGTGGGGGGACAGTGAACACTGAAGCTTTCTTT
size: .
V: TRBV19
D: TRBD1
J: TRBJ1-1
length: 13

CDR3: CASSQGNLGANLEAFF
DNA: TGCGCCAGCAGCCAAGGAAACTTAGGGGCGAACCTTGAAGCTTTCTTT
size: .
V: TRBV4-1
D: .
J: TRBJ1-1
length: 16

CDR3: CAITEEGRTEAFF
DNA: TGTGCCATCACCGAGGAGGGCAGGACTGAAGCTTTCTTT
size: .
V: TRBV10-3
D: .
J: TRBJ1-1
length: 13

CDR3: CASSWGPNYGYTF
DNA: TGTGCCAGCAGTTGGGGGCCTAACTATGGCTACACCTTC
size: .
V: TRBV27
D: .
J: TRBJ1-2
length: 13

CDR3: CASSSWGLPQETQYF
DNA: TGTGCCAGTTCGAGTTGGGGACTACCCCAAGAGACCCAGTACTTC
size: .
V: TRBV19
D: TRBD2
J: TRBJ2-5
length: 15

CDR3: CASREGGMNTGELFF
DNA: TGTGCCAGCAGGGAGGGGGGGATGAACACCGGGGAGCTGTTTTTT
size: .
V: TRBV4-2
D: .
J: TRBJ2-2
length: 15

CDR3: CASSAGPQDTQYF
DNA: TGCGCCAGCAGCGCGGGGCCGCAAGATACGCAGTATTTT
size: .
V: TRBV5-1
D: .
J: TRBJ2-3
length: 13

CDR3: CASSLRGDLYEQYF
DNA: TGTGCCAGCAGCTTGCGGGGAGACCTCTACGAGCAGTACTTC
size: .
V: TRBV11-3
D: .
J: TRBJ2-7
length: 14